This T cell receptor (beta chain) was profiled in a study of molecular identifiers for immune sequencing clone quantification. General study results and limits: In naive cells, clones above 20 RNA copies held under 1% of molecules, whereas in effector cells they held over 98%.

Using its own MiXCR run on the PCR reads, TCRdb lists one record per CDR3 protein. The sample records about 510,000 distinct CDR3 sequences, roughly 24% being singletons. Naive CD8 T cell sorting was performed on the CD8+CD4-CCR7+CD45RA+ phenotype. To note about this clonotype: Its antigen is not known.

This CDR3 has 13 residues. CDR1 MNHEY and CDR2 SVGAGI come from the germline V gene. The TCR comes from a human donor in good health. Some libraries in this study had Jurkat cell RNA spiked in. The rearrangement joins TRBV6-5 to TRBJ2-3; D is ambiguous. TRBJ2-5 matches the DNA end more closely, so the J call is doubtful. Sequenced: naive CD8+ T cells from blood, with Jurkat cell RNA spiked in. Subset meaning: FACS-sorted CD8+CD4-CCR7+CD45RA+ naive T cells. CDR3 residues: CASSFPRRETQYF. CDR3 DNA: TGTGCCAGCAGTTTCCCGCGACGCGAGACCCAGTACTTC.